The TCR beta chain under discussion was sequenced for a study of control samples from healthy donors and cancer patients. Using immunoSEQ multiplex PCR, the repertoire was profiled, and TCRdb retains in-frame clones only, with some absent. The sample holds about 180,000 clones; around 94% are singletons and the top ten take around 1.5%. CDR1 and CDR2 from the germline V gene are MNHEY and SVGAGI. Trimming took off 3 bases at V and 3 bases at J, with 14 bases between the two ends. The CDR3 sequence is 16 residues long. The chain couples TRBV6-5 to TRBJ2-2, with D perhaps TRBD2 (5 bases). Sequencing was performed on blood. This TCR derives from a woman between 18 and 30 years old in good health. The CDR3 spells CASSYWELGDTGELFF. The CDR3 DNA reads as TGTGCCAGCAGTTATTGGGAGTTGGGAGACACCGGGGAGCTGTTTTTT.